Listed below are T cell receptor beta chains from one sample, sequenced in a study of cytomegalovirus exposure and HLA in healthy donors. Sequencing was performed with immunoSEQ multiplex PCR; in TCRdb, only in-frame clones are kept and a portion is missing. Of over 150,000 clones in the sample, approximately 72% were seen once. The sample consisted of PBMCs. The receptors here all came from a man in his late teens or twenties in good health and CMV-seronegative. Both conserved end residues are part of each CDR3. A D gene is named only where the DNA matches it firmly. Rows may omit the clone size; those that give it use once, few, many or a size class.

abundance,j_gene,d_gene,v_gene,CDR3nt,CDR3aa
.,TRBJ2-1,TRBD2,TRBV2,TGTGCCAGCAGCTCCCAGGGACTAGCGGGCGGGACCATCCGGGGTGAGCAGTTCTTC,CASSSQGLAGGTIRGEQFF
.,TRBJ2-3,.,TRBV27,TGTGCCAGCAGTTCCGACACGAACACAGATACGCAGTATTTT,CASSSDTNTDTQYF
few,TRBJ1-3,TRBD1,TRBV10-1,TGCGCCAGCCGGGACAGTCCCATGAACACCATATATTTT,CASRDSPMNTIYF
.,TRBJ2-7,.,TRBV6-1,TGTGCCAGCAGTGAGCAGGGTTACGAGCAGTACTTC,CASSEQGYEQYF
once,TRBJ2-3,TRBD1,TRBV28,TGTGCCAGCAGTTTAGCCGGGACAGGGGTCACAGATACGCAGTATTTT,CASSLAGTGVTDTQYF
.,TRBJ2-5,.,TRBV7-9,TGTGCCAGCAGCCCCTCAGGGGTAGGCGAGACCCAGTACTTC,CASSPSGVGETQYF
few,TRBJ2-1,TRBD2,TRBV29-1,TGCAGCGTTCAACTAGCGGGTGTCTACAATGAGCAGTTCTTC,CSVQLAGVYNEQFF
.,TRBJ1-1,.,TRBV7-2,TGTGCCAGCACCCCCCAGGGCACTGAAGCTTTCTTT,CASTPQGTEAFF
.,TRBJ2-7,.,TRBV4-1,TGCGCCAGCAGCCAAGATAAAGGAGGGCCTGGCGAGCAGTACTTC,CASSQDKGGPGEQYF
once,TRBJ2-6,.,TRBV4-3,TGCGCCAGCAACGACTTCTCTGGGGCCAACGTCCTGACTTTC,CASNDFSGANVLTF
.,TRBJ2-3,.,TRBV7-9,TGTGCCAGCAGCGCGGGACGGGGCACAGATACGCAGTATTTT,CASSAGRGTDTQYF